Shown below are 24 T cell receptor beta chains from a single sample sequenced in a study (dated by TCRdb to the mid-2010s). The method was 5' RACE. Sequenced using an Illumina MiSeq. TCRdb cleaned the public reads at Q25 with fastp, built clones with MiXCR and kept in-frame beta chains. CDR3 protein duplicates are merged, each entry listing the most common genes and DNA. For this sample the table gives about 57,000 distinct CDR3 sequences, of which about 25% were detected only once. The top ten clonotypes cover 2% to 2.5% of the sample. Tregs were isolated as CD4+CD25+CD127-/low cells. Input material: tumor-infiltrating Tregs sorted from the breast tumor. The receptors were sampled from a female donor with breast cancer.

This chain links TRBV5-1 with TRBJ2-1; 7 bases match TRBD2. V was pared by 5 bases and J by 7 bases, with 0 bases of the junction left unmatched. This CDR3 spans 11 amino acids. Germline V gene lookup returns CDR1 SGHRS and CDR2 YFSETQ. The CDR3 sequence: CASRRENEQFF. In DNA form, the CDR3 reads TGCGCCAGCAGGCGGGAGAATGAGCAGTTCTTC.

The V and J genes are TRBV12-3 or TRBV12-4 and TRBJ1-5; TRBD1 might be the D (5 bases). The V end was cut by 4 bases, the J end by 15 bases, with 19 bases between. The CDR3 has 13 amino acids. CDR3 DNA sequence: TGTGCCAGCAGTTACCAGACAGTCCAGCTCCTGCATTTT. Protein sequence: CASSYQTVQLLHF.

This clonotype occurred a few times. V is TRBV20-1 and J is TRBJ2-7; 8 bases are shared with TRBD2. V dropped 0 bases and J dropped 7; count of bases not matched to a gene: 17. CDR3 length: 17 amino acids. Per germline, CDR1 DFQATT and CDR2 SNEGSKA (reference sequence). The CDR3 DNA follows: TGCAGTGCTAGAGATTTCGCGGGAGGAGCGGGAGTAAGGGAGCAGTACTTC. Translating it yields CSARDFAGGAGVREQYF.

This clonotype was observed many times. The chain uses TRBV7-9 and TRBJ1-2; no definite D call. V was shortened by 1 base and J by 4 bases, with 10 bases between the two germline ends. This CDR3 contains 14 residues. Germline CDR1 is SEHNR and CDR2 is FQNEAQ (reference sequence). The DNA for the CDR3 is TGTGCCAGCAGCTTAGATAATAGGATCTATGGCTACACCTTC. The encoded protein is CASSLDNRIYGYTF. The whole variable domain, remainder taken from reference TRBV7-9 and TRBJ1-2, is DTGVSQNPRHKITKRGQNVTFRCDPISEHNRLYWYRQTLGQGPEFLTYFQNEAQLEKSRLLSDRFSAERPKGSFSTLEIQRTEQGDSAMYLCASSLDNRIYGYTFGSGTRLTVV.

In its sample, this clonotype was seen a few times. This chain joins TRBV7-9 and TRBJ2-7; tentatively, D is TRBD1 (5 bases). Trimming removed 5 bases at V and 2 bases at J, with 16 bases between. This CDR3 is 15 amino acids long. Per germline, CDR1 SEHNR and CDR2 FQNEAQ (reference sequence). Written as DNA, the CDR3 is TGTGCCAGCAGCCGTGGACATCGCCCTCCCTACGAGCAGTACTTC. Encoded protein: CASSRGHRPPYEQYF.

CDR3: CASEMGQGKVNEQYF. The CDR3 nucleotides read TGTGCCTCCGAGATGGGCCAAGGGAAGGTTAACGAGCAGTACTTC. This chain connects TRBV6-5 to TRBJ2-7, with unresolved D. V lost 11 bases and J lost 5, with 25 bases in between. The CDR3 sequence is 15 residues long. The V gene's germline CDR1 is MNHEY and CDR2 SVGAGI.

V gene TRBV12-3 or TRBV12-4 combines with J gene TRBJ2-3; no definite D call. This CDR3 comprises 14 residues. The ends were cut back, 5 bases at V and 11 bases at J, with 20 bases in the middle. This CDR3 reads CASSPRTVSSMQYF. Written as DNA, the CDR3 is TGTGCCAGCAGTCCGAGGACGGTCTCCTCTATGCAGTATTTT.

Points on this clonotype: A read error is possible here, since a much larger clone lies one base away. The chain recombines TRBV5-1 with TRBJ2-1, with 10 bases lining up with TRBD2. Germline V gene lookup returns CDR1 SGHRS and CDR2 YFSETQ. The CDR3 runs to 16 residues. The CDR3 loop reads CTSSLQVLAGDNEQFF. For the CDR3, the DNA is TGCACCAGCAGCTTGCAGGTTCTAGCGGGAGACAATGAGCAGTTCTTC.

The chain has TRBV24-1 and TRBJ1-3, with D possibly matching TRBD1 (5 bases). This CDR3 comprises 15 residues. From germline, CDR1 is KGHDR and CDR2 SFDVKD. With 8 bases removed from V and 0 bases from J, the gap between germline ends came to 13 bases. In nucleotides, the CDR3 is TGTGCCACCAACCGGGACGCCGTCTCTGGAAACACCATATATTTT. It yields the protein CATNRDAVSGNTIYF.

V gene TRBV5-6 combines with J gene TRBJ1-1; D call uncertain. Deletions cut 4 bases from V and 5 bases from J, with 6 bases between. The CDR3 consists of 11 residues. Per the germline V gene, CDR1 is SGHDT and CDR2 is YYEEEE. The CDR3 region is CASSGFTEAFF. The DNA of the CDR3 is TGTGCCAGCAGCGGATTTACTGAAGCTTTCTTT.

This clonotype has a handful of counts. For the CDR3, the DNA is TGTGCCAGCAGCCCAGGGACTAGTCCCTCCTACGAGCAGTACTTC. This codes for CASSPGTSPSYEQYF. The V gene is TRBV7-2, the J gene TRBJ2-7; 8 positions match TRBD2. V trimming: 5 bases; J trimming: 0 bases; junction bases outside the gene matches: 6. This CDR3 comprises 15 residues. Per germline, CDR1 SGHTA and CDR2 FQGNSA.

Turning to this clonotype: Just one base apart from a much larger clone, this may be a read error. The chain carries TRBV5-1 and TRBJ2-5; D is possibly TRBD2 (5 bases). CDR1 and CDR2 (germline): SGHRS, YFSETQ. This CDR3 is 15 amino acids long. The CDR3 coding sequence is TGCGCCAGCAGCTTCGGCGGGTCGGGTGGAGAGACCCAGCACTTC. Encoded protein: CASSFGGSGGETQHF. Full variable domain (rest looked up from reference TRBV5-1 and TRBJ2-5): KAGVTQTPRYLIKTRGQQVTLSCSPISGHRSVSWYQQTPGQGLQFLFEYFSETQRNKGNFPGRFSGRQFSNSRSEMNVSTLELGDSALYLCASSFGGSGGETQHFGPGTRLLVL.

Regarding this clonotype: This sequence may be a read error, since a much larger clone differs from it by one base. The rearrangement links TRBV6-1 to TRBJ2-1; D might be TRBD2 (6 bases). V lost 8 bases to trimming and J lost 7 bases, with 21 bases between them. CDR1 is MNHNS and CDR2 is SASEGT in the germline V gene. The CDR3 is 15 residues long. DNA for the CDR3: TGTGCCAGCGGGCACCGGGACTTCCCAGAGAATGAGCAGTTCTTC. This encodes CASGHRDFPENEQFF.

The rearrangement joins TRBV5-1 to TRBJ2-5, with D perhaps TRBD1 or TRBD2 (6 bases each). The CDR3 sequence is 15 residues long. Germline lookup yields CDR1 SGHRS and CDR2 YFSETQ. Trimming left V 4 bases short and J 5 bases short, with 18 bases between. CDR3 region: CASSVSMGGRETQYF. The CDR3 nucleotides read TGCGCCAGCAGCGTCTCCATGGGGGGCAGGGAGACCCAGTACTTC.

CDR3 DNA: TGTGCCAGCAGCCAAGATTCCGGGGCTATTTATGGCTACACCTTC. This sequence encodes CASSQDSGAIYGYTF. The chain employs TRBV4-2 and TRBJ1-2; possible D gene TRBD1, 5 bases. V lost 0 bases to trimming and J lost 5 bases, with 13 bases between them. Germline lookup yields CDR1 LGHNA and CDR2 YNFKEQ. The CDR3 is made up of 15 amino acids.

This clonotype was seen only a few times. The chain uses TRBV4-3 and TRBJ1-1, with D unclear. The germline gives CDR1 LGHNA, CDR2 YSLEER. With 0 bases removed from V and 7 bases from J, the gap between germline ends came to 15 bases. The length of the CDR3 is 15 residues. The CDR3 sequence: CASSQEPGISFEAFF. The CDR3 DNA reads TGCGCCAGCAGCCAAGAACCGGGTATTTCGTTTGAAGCTTTCTTT.

This clonotype was counted only a few times. A much larger clone lies one base from this, so it may be a read error. The V call is TRBV2, the J call TRBJ2-1; D is unclear. Looked up from germline, CDR1 is SNHLY and CDR2 is FYNNEI. The CDR3 covers 12 residues. CDR3 in DNA: TGTGCCAGCAGTGGATGGGAATTCGATGTTCTTTTC. Translation gives CASSGWEFDVLF.

This clonotype was detected once. This sequence joins TRBV9 and TRBJ2-7; D gene ambiguous. CDR3 length equals 13 residues. The germline V and J ends were trimmed by 0 bases and 3 bases, with 7 bases remaining between them. Germline-derived CDR1 and CDR2 are SGDLS and YYNGEE. For the CDR3, the DNA is TGTGCCAGCAGCGTAGCCATAGGCTACGAGCAGTACTTC. Protein: CASSVAIGYEQYF.

This clonotype showed up just a few times. The chain has TRBV7-2 and TRBJ2-2; D is unresolved. The CDR3 has 15 amino acids. Trimming removed 7 bases at V and 4 bases at J, with 16 bases between. CDR1 and CDR2 from the germline V gene are SGHTA and FQGNSA. The CDR3 region is CASTSVAGVTGELFF. The CDR3 nucleotides are TGTGCCAGCACCTCCGTGGCTGGAGTCACCGGGGAGCTGTTTTTT.

This clonotype was observed many times. The chain has TRBV6-1 and TRBJ1-1, with D possibly matching TRBD1 (6 bases). This CDR3 contains 16 residues. V gave up 2 bases and J gave up 5 bases, with 18 bases separating them. Germline-derived CDR1 and CDR2 are MNHNS and SASEGT. CDR3 nucleotide sequence: TGTGCCAGCAGTGAAAGAGGGGGGCAGAGGGGGACTGAAGCTTTCTTT. It specifies CASSERGGQRGTEAFF.

This clonotype was detected a few times. The V and J genes are TRBV5-1 and TRBJ1-5, with 8 nucleotides matching TRBD1. Germline V gene sequence: CDR1 SGHRS, CDR2 YFSETQ. The CDR3 runs 14 residues. V was clipped by 5 bases and J by 2 bases; unmatched bases: 3. The CDR3 DNA reads TGCGCCAGCAGACCGGACAGGGGCAATCAGCCCCAGCATTTT. This sequence encodes CASRPDRGNQPQHF. Combining the CDR3 with reference TRBV5-1 and TRBJ1-5 gives the whole variable domain KAGVTQTPRYLIKTRGQQVTLSCSPISGHRSVSWYQQTPGQGLQFLFEYFSETQRNKGNFPGRFSGRQFSNSRSEMNVSTLELGDSALYLCASRPDRGNQPQHFGDGTRLSIL.

At least ten counts were recorded for this clonotype. The V and J genes are TRBV7-9 and TRBJ2-6, with D tentatively TRBD1 (6 bases). Trimming pared 5 bases from V and 0 bases from J, leaving 14 bases between. This CDR3 comprises 17 residues. Germline V gene data show CDR1 as SEHNR and CDR2 as FQNEAQ (reference sequence). The CDR3 is CASSPQRTVSGANVLTF. CDR3 nucleotide sequence: TGTGCCAGCAGCCCACAGAGGACAGTCTCTGGGGCCAACGTCCTGACTTTC.

In its sample, this clonotype was seen many times. The chain uses TRBV21-1 and TRBJ1-5; the DNA was not used to check the table's D call, TRBD1. TRBV21-1 counts as a pseudogene. CDR3 length: 15 residues. CDR3 in amino acids: CASSKAGGHSQPQHF. The CDR3 DNA follows: TGTGCCAGCAGCAAAGCTGGGGGCCACAGTCAGCCCCAGCATTTT.

This clonotype was seen a few times. V usage is TRBV6-1 and J usage is TRBJ2-3; 9 bases fit TRBD1. The germline V gene encodes CDR1 MNHNS and CDR2 SASEGT. CDR3 size: 16 residues. Trimming at V came to 5 bases and at J to 5 bases, leaving 11 bases not matched to a gene. The CDR3 is CASSYDSGQGKDTQYF. The CDR3 coding sequence is TGTGCCAGCAGTTACGATTCGGGACAGGGTAAAGATACGCAGTATTTT.